Below, 2 T cell receptor beta chains from the same sample are listed, as sequenced in a study of blood T cell repertoires in COVID-19. TCRdb keeps only in-frame clones here, not all; method: immunoSEQ multiplex PCR. The sample shows over 200,000 clones, about nine tenths of them seen only once. What was sequenced was PBMCs or T cells enriched from blood (not recorded which). Receptors originate from a man aged 18 to 29 who had recovered from COVID-19.

V usage is TRBV7-2 and J usage is TRBJ2-3; maybe TRBD2 (6 bases). Trimming took 4 bases from V and 4 from J, leaving 15 bases between them. Germline V CDR1 and CDR2: SGHTA, FQGNSA. This CDR3 spans 15 amino acids. CDR3 DNA: TGTGCCAGCAGCTCCAGGGCCTGGGACTCAGATACGCAGTATTTT. Translated: CASSSRAWDSDTQYF.

The chain combines TRBV10-3 with TRBJ1-1, with TRBD1 identical over 9 bases. Germline loops: CDR1 ENHRY, CDR2 SYGVKD. CDR3 length: 14 residues. The V gene end was trimmed by 5 bases and the J gene end by 3 bases; junction bases not matched to a gene: 4. The CDR3 loop reads CAISTDRGDTEAFF. DNA for the CDR3: TGTGCCATCAGTACGGACAGGGGCGACACTGAAGCTTTCTTT.